The 20 T cell receptor beta chains given below trace back to one sample, sequenced in a study of cytomegalovirus exposure and HLA in healthy donors. PCR amplification relied on 60 Vbeta primers (plus 13 Jbeta primers). Method: immunoSEQ multiplex PCR; TCRdb's copy keeps in-frame clones and lacks some. The sample carries approximately 110,000 clones, about 15% recorded once. Specimen: PBMCs. These TCRs come from a female donor in good health and CMV-seronegative.

This clone was picked up a small number of times. This chain links TRBV28 with TRBJ2-7; 8 bases are shared with TRBD1. The CDR3 has 14 amino acids. V shed 2 bases, J shed 5 bases, and the junction held 5 bases outside the gene matches. Looked up from germline, CDR1 is MDHEN and CDR2 is SYDVKM. This chain's CDR3 is CASSLTGGPDEQYF. CDR3 nucleotides: TGTGCCAGCAGTTTAACAGGGGGGCCTGACGAGCAGTACTTC.

This chain uses TRBV20-1 with TRBJ2-5; D is ambiguous. Germline CDR1 is DFQATT and CDR2 is SNEGSKA (reference sequence). Deletions cut 5 bases from V and 6 bases from J, with 10 bases between. This CDR3 is 11 amino acids long. The CDR3: CSAASRQTQYF. CDR3 coding DNA: TGCAGTGCTGCTAGTCGGCAGACCCAGTACTTC.

The CDR3 coding sequence is TGTGCCAGCACCATGAATAGCGGGAACACAGATACGCAGTATTTT. It codes for CASTMNSGNTDTQYF. The J gene is TRBJ2-3, the V gene TRBV7-2; 8 nucleotides match TRBD2. CDR1 is SGHTA, CDR2 FQGNSA, per germline. The CDR3 has 15 amino acids. With V trimmed by 7 bases and J by 2 bases, 8 bases remained unmatched. Combining the CDR3 with reference TRBV7-2 and TRBJ2-3 gives the whole variable domain GAGVSQSPSNKVTEKGKDVELRCDPISGHTALYWYRQSLGQGLEFLIYFQGNSAPDKSGLPSDRFSAERTGGSVSTLTIQRTQQEDSAVYLCASTMNSGNTDTQYFGPGTRLTVL.

The chain uses TRBV7-9 and TRBJ2-6; 7 bases fit TRBD1. The CDR3 consists of 19 residues. Germline V gene sequence: CDR1 SEHNR, CDR2 FQNEAQ (reference sequence). The trim removed 5 bases at V and 0 bases at J, leaving 13 bases unmatched. CDR3 protein: CASSHLQGVLTSGANVLTF. DNA for the CDR3: TGTGCCAGCAGCCACCTCCAGGGGGTACTGACCTCTGGGGCCAACGTCCTGACTTTC. The whole variable domain, filled in from reference TRBV7-9 and TRBJ2-6, reads DTGVSQNPRHKITKRGQNVTFRCDPISEHNRLYWYRQTLGQGPEFLTYFQNEAQLEKSRLLSDRFSAERPKGSFSTLEIQRTEQGDSAMYLCASSHLQGVLTSGANVLTFGAGSRLTVL.

The V call is TRBV2, the J call TRBJ1-4; tentative D call: TRBD1 (5 bases). Trimming removed 6 bases from V and 5 bases from J, with 19 bases in between. The germline gives CDR1 SNHLY, CDR2 FYNNEI. The CDR3 runs to 16 residues. The CDR3 DNA reads TGTGCCAGCAGCCTAGGCGGGGGAGGGAGAAATGAAAAACTGTTTTTT. Its protein product is CASSLGGGGRNEKLFF.

This clone was observed a few times. The chain has TRBV30 and TRBJ2-7; D is perhaps TRBD1 (6 bases). The CDR3 has 14 residues. V lost 8 bases to trimming and J lost 6 bases, with 23 bases between them. CDR1 and CDR2 (germline): GTSNPN, SVGIG (reference sequence). The CDR3 DNA reads as TGTGCCGGTAGTCTACAGGGACGGGTTCGCGAGCAGTACTTC. Amino acid sequence: CAGSLQGRVREQYF.

The V gene is TRBV4-3, the J gene TRBJ1-6; weak D call: TRBD1 (6 bases). The CDR3 totals 15 residues. V was clipped by 4 bases and J by 1 base, with 8 bases between them. Germline CDR1 LGHNA, CDR2 YSLEER. In nucleotides, the CDR3 is TGCGCCAGCAGCCCGCAGGGGTCCTATAATTCACCCCTCCACTTT. Its protein product is CASSPQGSYNSPLHF.

The sample holds a few counts of this clone. The chain employs TRBV5-1 and TRBJ2-3; TRBD1 is a possible D gene (6 bases). CDR3 size: 15 residues. Germline CDR1 is SGHRS and CDR2 is YFSETQ. V lost 2 bases to trimming and J lost 1 base, with 11 bases between them. The CDR3 region is CASSLEGVGTDTQYF. CDR3 nucleotide sequence: TGCGCCAGCAGCTTAGAGGGGGTTGGCACAGATACGCAGTATTTT. Variable domain in full (rest from reference TRBV5-1 and TRBJ2-3): KAGVTQTPRYLIKTRGQQVTLSCSPISGHRSVSWYQQTPGQGLQFLFEYFSETQRNKGNFPGRFSGRQFSNSRSEMNVSTLELGDSALYLCASSLEGVGTDTQYFGPGTRLTVL.

The chain joins TRBV4-3 to TRBJ2-7, with 7 bases fitting TRBD2. The CDR3 is 16 residues long. After removal of 0 bases from V and 3 bases from J, the junction contained 8 bases not matched to a gene. Germline V gives CDR1 LGHNA, CDR2 YSLEER. The CDR3 sequence is CASSQEGPGGFYEQYF. CDR3 DNA: TGCGCCAGCAGCCAAGAGGGGCCGGGAGGATTCTACGAGCAGTACTTC.

J is TRBJ1-4 and V is TRBV19; the match to TRBD1 covers 7 bases. This CDR3 spans 15 amino acids. J gave up 0 bases and V 6 bases, and 4 bases lay outside the gene matches. The V gene's germline CDR1 is LNHDA and CDR2 SQIVND (reference sequence). The CDR3: CASRSQGATNEKLFF. The CDR3 DNA reads as TGTGCCAGTAGATCGCAGGGGGCAACTAATGAAAAACTGTTTTTT. Based on the CDR3 plus reference TRBV19 and TRBJ1-4, the full variable domain is DGGITQSPKYLFRKEGQNVTLSCEQNLNHDAMYWYRQDPGQGLRLIYYSQIVNDFQKGDIAEGYSVSREKKESFPLTVTSAQKNPTAFYLCASRSQGATNEKLFFGSGTQLSVL.

The rearrangement uses TRBV7-9 and TRBJ2-1; no clear D gene. This CDR3 has 14 amino acids. Germline loops: CDR1 SEHNR, CDR2 FQNEAQ (reference sequence). Trimming stripped 8 bases from V and 5 bases from J, with 16 bases between. The CDR3 here is CASDTASINNEQFF. The CDR3, as DNA: TGTGCCAGCGACACGGCCTCTATAAACAATGAGCAGTTCTTC.

The rearrangement uses TRBV9 and TRBJ2-2, with 7 bases fitting TRBD1. Germline V gene lookup returns CDR1 SGDLS and CDR2 YYNGEE. Trimming removed 4 bases from V and 4 bases from J; junction bases left unmatched: 4. This CDR3 comprises 14 residues. In DNA, the CDR3 is TGTGCCAGCAGCTCTCGGACAGGCACCGGGGAGCTGTTTTTT. Protein: CASSSRTGTGELFF. Full variable domain (missing parts from reference TRBV9 and TRBJ2-2): DSGVTQTPKHLITATGQRVTLRCSPRSGDLSVYWYQQSLDQGLQFLIQYYNGEERAKGNILERFSAQQFPDLHSELNLSSLELGDSALYFCASSSRTGTGELFFGEGSRLTVL.

The chain employs TRBV4-1 and TRBJ1-2, with D uncertain. CDR1 is MGHRA and CDR2 is YSYEKL in the germline V gene. The CDR3 sequence is 14 residues long. The ends were cut back, 4 bases at V and 4 bases at J, with 13 bases in the middle. The DNA of the CDR3 is TGCGCCAGCAGCCCTCCCGCGGATTCCTATGGCTACACCTTC. The encoded protein is CASSPPADSYGYTF.

The rearrangement joins TRBV18 to TRBJ1-5, with D possibly TRBD1 on 6 matching bases. This CDR3 region has 14 residues. V was pared by 6 bases and J by 4 bases, with 13 bases between. The V gene's germline CDR1 is KGHSH and CDR2 LQKENI. The CDR3 DNA is TGTGCCAGCTCGCAGACAGGTCGGAATCAGCCCCAGCATTTT. Residues: CASSQTGRNQPQHF.

This clone turned up a few times. The chain joins TRBV23-1 to TRBJ1-5, with 7 bases that match TRBD1. TRBV23-1 is noted as an ORF with a role that remains uncertain. With V trimmed by 6 bases and J by 0 bases, 11 bases remained unmatched. The CDR3 has 17 amino acids. The CDR3 coding sequence is TGCGCCAGCAGGGCCCTGGACAGGACATATAGCAATCAGCCCCAGCATTTT. Its protein is CASRALDRTYSNQPQHF.

This clone was counted a few times. The chain joins TRBV7-3 to TRBJ2-3; the match to TRBD1 covers 10 bases. Trimming removed 5 bases from V and 3 bases from J; junction bases left unmatched: 5. The CDR3 spans 15 residues. CDR1 and CDR2 (germline): SGHTA, FQGTGA. The CDR3 sequence is CASSPGTGVTDTQYF. The CDR3 bases are TGTGCCAGCAGCCCGGGGACAGGGGTTACAGATACGCAGTATTTT.

The J gene is TRBJ2-6, the V gene TRBV5-1; D is undetermined. The V gene lost 0 bases and the J gene lost 12 bases, with 4 bases spanning the gap. The germline gives CDR1 SGHRS, CDR2 YFSETQ. The length of the CDR3 is 11 residues. Here the CDR3 DNA reads TGCGCCAGCAGCTTGGGGGCCGTCCTGACTTTC. This translates into CASSLGAVLTF.

This clone was detected a few times. This sequence joins TRBV28 and TRBJ2-3, with 7 bases matching TRBD2. CDR3 length: 16 amino acids. Germline V CDR1 and CDR2: MDHEN, SYDVKM. V was pared by 7 bases and J by 5 bases, with 15 bases of the junction left unmatched. The CDR3 DNA follows: TGTGCCAGCAATCCCAGCTGGCGGGAGTCGGGAGATACGCAGTATTTT. This codes for CASNPSWRESGDTQYF.

This clone was observed a few times. The chain combines TRBV7-2 with TRBJ2-5, with 14 bases matching TRBD2. V lost 5 bases, J lost 5 bases, and 7 bases stayed unmatched. This CDR3 has 16 amino acids. Per the germline V gene, CDR1 is SGHTA and CDR2 is FQGNSA. CDR3: CASSPGLAGARETQYF. CDR3 nucleotide sequence: TGTGCCAGCAGCCCGGGACTAGCGGGGGCGCGGGAGACCCAGTACTTC.

This chain uses TRBV5-1 with TRBJ2-5, with 11 bases identical to TRBD2. Germline-derived CDR1 and CDR2 are SGHRS and YFSETQ. CDR3 size: 16 residues. Losses at the gene ends were 0 bases for V and 4 bases for J; bases not matched to a gene: 5. CDR3 amino acids: CASSLASGGIGETQYF. DNA for the CDR3: TGCGCCAGCAGCTTGGCTAGCGGGGGGATCGGAGAGACCCAGTACTTC.